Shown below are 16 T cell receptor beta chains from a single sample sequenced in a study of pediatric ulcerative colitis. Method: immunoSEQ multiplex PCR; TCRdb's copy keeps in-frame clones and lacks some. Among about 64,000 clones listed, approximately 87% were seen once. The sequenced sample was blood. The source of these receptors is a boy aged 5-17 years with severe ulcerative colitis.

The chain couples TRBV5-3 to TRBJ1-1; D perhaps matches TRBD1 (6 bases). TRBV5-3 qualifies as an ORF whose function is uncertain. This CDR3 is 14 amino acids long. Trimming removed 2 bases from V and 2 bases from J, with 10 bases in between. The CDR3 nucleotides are TGTGCCAGAAGCTTTCTGACAGGTAACACTGAAGCTTTCTTT. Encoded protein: CARSFLTGNTEAFF.

The CDR3 protein is CATFGDGLNNEQFF. The CDR3 coding sequence is TGTGCCACCTTTGGGGATGGGCTAAACAATGAGCAGTTCTTC. This chain links TRBV19 with TRBJ2-1; D gene uncertain. Trimming shortened V by 10 bases and J by 5 bases, and 18 bases separated the two germline ends. CDR3 length: 14 amino acids. The germline V gene encodes CDR1 LNHDA and CDR2 SQIVND (reference sequence).

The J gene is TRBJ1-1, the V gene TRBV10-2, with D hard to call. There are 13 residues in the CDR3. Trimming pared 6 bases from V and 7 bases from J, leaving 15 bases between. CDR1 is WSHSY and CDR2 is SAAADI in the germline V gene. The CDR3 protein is CASSSGPPNEAFF. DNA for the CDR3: TGCGCCAGCAGCAGTGGTCCGCCGAATGAAGCTTTCTTT.

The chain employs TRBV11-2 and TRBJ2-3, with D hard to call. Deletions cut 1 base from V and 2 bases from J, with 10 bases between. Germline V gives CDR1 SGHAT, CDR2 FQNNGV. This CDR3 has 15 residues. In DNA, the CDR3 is TGTGCCAGCAGCTTAGTAGGCGCGCTCACAGATACGCAGTATTTT. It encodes CASSLVGALTDTQYF. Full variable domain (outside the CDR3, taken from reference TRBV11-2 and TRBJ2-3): EAGVAQSPRYKIIEKRQSVAFWCNPISGHATLYWYQQILGQGPKLLIQFQNNGVVDDSQLPKDRFSAERLKGVDSTLKIQPAKLEDSAVYLCASSLVGALTDTQYFGPGTRLTVL.

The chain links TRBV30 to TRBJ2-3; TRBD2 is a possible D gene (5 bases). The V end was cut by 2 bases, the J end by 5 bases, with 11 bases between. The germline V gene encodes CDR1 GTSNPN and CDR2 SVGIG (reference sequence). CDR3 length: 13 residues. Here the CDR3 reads CAWSKGSGDTQYF. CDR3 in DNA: TGTGCCTGGAGTAAAGGGAGTGGAGATACGCAGTATTTT.

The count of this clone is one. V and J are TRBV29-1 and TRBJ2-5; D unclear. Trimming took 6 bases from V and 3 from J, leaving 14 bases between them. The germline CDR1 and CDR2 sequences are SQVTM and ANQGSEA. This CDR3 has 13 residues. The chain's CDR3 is CSVMPIRKETQYF. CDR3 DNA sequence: TGCAGCGTCATGCCGATCCGGAAAGAGACCCAGTACTTC.

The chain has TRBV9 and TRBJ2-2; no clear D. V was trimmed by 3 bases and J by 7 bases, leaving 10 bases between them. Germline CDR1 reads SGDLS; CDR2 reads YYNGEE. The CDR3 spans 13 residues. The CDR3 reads CASSAVTIGELFF. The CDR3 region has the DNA TGTGCCAGCAGCGCCGTCACTATCGGGGAGCTGTTTTTT.

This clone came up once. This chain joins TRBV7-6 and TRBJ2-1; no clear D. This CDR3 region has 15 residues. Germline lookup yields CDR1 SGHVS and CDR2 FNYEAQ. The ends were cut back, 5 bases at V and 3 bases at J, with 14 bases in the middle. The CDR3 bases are TGTGCCAGCAGCCCGGCCAGCGACCTCTACAATGAGCAGTTCTTC. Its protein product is CASSPASDLYNEQFF.

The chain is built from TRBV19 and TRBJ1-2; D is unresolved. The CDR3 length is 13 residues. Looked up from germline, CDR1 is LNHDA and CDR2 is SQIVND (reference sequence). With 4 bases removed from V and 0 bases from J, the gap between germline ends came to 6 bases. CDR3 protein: CASSNTANYGYTF. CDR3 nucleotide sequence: TGTGCCAGTAGTAATACAGCTAACTATGGCTACACCTTC.

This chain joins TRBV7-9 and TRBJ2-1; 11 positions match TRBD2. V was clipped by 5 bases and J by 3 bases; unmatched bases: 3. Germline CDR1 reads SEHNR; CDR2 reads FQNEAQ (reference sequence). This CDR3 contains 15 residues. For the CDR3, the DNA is TGTGCCAGCAGCATGGGACTAGCGGACTACAATGAGCAGTTCTTC. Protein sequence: CASSMGLADYNEQFF.

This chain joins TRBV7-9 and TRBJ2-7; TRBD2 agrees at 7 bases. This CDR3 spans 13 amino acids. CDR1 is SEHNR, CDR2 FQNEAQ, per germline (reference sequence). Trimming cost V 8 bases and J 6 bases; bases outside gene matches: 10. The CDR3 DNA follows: TGTGCCAGCGCGAGCGGGGCCTTCGCCGAGCAGTACTTC. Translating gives CASASGAFAEQYF.

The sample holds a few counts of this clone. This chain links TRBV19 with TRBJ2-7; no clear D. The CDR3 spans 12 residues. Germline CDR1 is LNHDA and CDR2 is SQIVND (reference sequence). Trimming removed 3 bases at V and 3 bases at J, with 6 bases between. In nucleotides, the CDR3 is TGTGCCAGTAGTATCTCGGACTACGAGCAGTACTTC. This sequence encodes CASSISDYEQYF.

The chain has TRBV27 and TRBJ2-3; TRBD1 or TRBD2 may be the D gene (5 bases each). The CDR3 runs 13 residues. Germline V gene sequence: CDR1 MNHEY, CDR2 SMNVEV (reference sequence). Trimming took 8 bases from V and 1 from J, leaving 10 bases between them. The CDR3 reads CASVRGGTDTQYF. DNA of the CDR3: TGTGCCAGCGTCCGGGGCGGCACAGATACGCAGTATTTT.

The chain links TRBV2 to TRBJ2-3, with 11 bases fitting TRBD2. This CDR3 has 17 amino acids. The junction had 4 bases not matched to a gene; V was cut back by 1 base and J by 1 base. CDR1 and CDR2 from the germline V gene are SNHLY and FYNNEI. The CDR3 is CASSEGGLADGTDTQYF. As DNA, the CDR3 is TGTGCCAGCAGTGAAGGGGGACTAGCGGATGGCACAGATACGCAGTATTTT.

This CDR3 reads CASKDRDDTEAFF. CDR3 DNA: TGCGCCAGCAAGGACAGGGATGACACTGAAGCTTTCTTT. V and J are TRBV10-1 and TRBJ1-1, with TRBD1 identical over 8 bases. Looked up from germline, CDR1 is WNHNN and CDR2 is SYGVQD (reference sequence). The trim removed 7 bases at V and 3 bases at J, leaving 4 bases unmatched. The CDR3 sequence is 13 residues long.

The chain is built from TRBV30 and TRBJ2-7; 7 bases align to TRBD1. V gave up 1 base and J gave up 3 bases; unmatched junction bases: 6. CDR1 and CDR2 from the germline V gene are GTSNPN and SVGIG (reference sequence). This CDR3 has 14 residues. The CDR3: CAWSGFYRGYEQYF. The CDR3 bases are TGTGCCTGGAGTGGGTTTTACAGGGGCTACGAGCAGTACTTC.